The 21 T cell receptor beta chains listed next were all sequenced from one sample in a study of blood T cells in healthy people across ages. A second PCR of about 6 to 11 cycles used a sample-barcoded 5' primer and a J-beta primer mix. TCRdb re-called the 5' RACE reads through MiXCR, storing one row per CDR3 protein. The table has hundreds of thousands of distinct CDR3 sequences, over 45% seen once. Sequencing was carried out using blood. The receptor source for this set is a man in his thirties or forties in good health.

The V call is TRBV11-2, the J call TRBJ1-2; a possible D gene is TRBD1 (5 bases). Germline V gene lookup returns CDR1 SGHAT and CDR2 FQNNGV. Trimming took 4 bases from V and 4 from J, leaving 16 bases between them. The CDR3 totals 15 residues. Written as DNA, the CDR3 is TGTGCCAGCAGCTACCCCTCGACAGCATCCTATGGCTACACCTTC. It is translated as CASSYPSTASYGYTF.

The chain employs TRBV28 and TRBJ2-7; D ambiguous. Trimming shortened V by 6 bases and J by 9 bases, and 21 bases separated the two germline ends. The CDR3 runs 14 residues. Germline V gene lookup returns CDR1 MDHEN and CDR2 SYDVKM. The CDR3 DNA is TGTGCCAGCAGCCCACACCGGACCTTCGGCGGGCAGTACTTC. It encodes CASSPHRTFGGQYF. Variable domain in full (rest from reference TRBV28 and TRBJ2-7): DVKVTQSSRYLVKRTGEKVFLECVQDMDHENMFWYRQDPGLGLRLIYFSYDVKMKEKGDIPEGYSVSREKKERFSLILESASTNQTSMYLCASSPHRTFGGQYFGPGTRLTVT.

The rearrangement joins TRBV10-3 to TRBJ1-6, with 8 nucleotides matching TRBD1. With 8 bases clipped from V and 8 bases from J, the junction kept 11 bases outside the gene matches. Per germline, CDR1 ENHRY and CDR2 SYGVKD. The CDR3 totals 15 residues. The CDR3 DNA reads TGTGCCATCGGACAGGGACCCCATTCGGATTCACCCCTCCACTTT. Translating it yields CAIGQGPHSDSPLHF.

This clonotype was seen a few times. The chain uses TRBV4-3 and TRBJ2-3; 9 bases align to TRBD1. This CDR3 has 16 residues. Germline lookup yields CDR1 LGHNA and CDR2 YSLEER. Losses at the gene ends were 3 bases for V and 9 bases for J; bases not matched to a gene: 13. CDR3 residues: CASSQGVGTGTWTQYF. The CDR3 DNA is TGCGCCAGCAGCCAGGGAGTCGGGACAGGGACTTGGACGCAGTATTTT.

The gene calls are TRBV20-1 and TRBJ2-3, with D possibly matching TRBD1 (6 bases). The CDR3 spans 16 residues. CDR1 and CDR2 from the germline V gene are DFQATT and SNEGSKA (reference sequence). The V end lost 1 base, the J end lost 0 bases, and 14 bases lay between the germline ends. The CDR3 coding sequence is TGCAGTGCTAGAGCAACAGGGCACTGGAGCACAGATACGCAGTATTTT. This encodes CSARATGHWSTDTQYF.

V usage is TRBV25-1 and J usage is TRBJ1-6; 7 positions match TRBD1. Per germline, CDR1 MGHDK and CDR2 SYGVNS. After removal of 6 bases from V and 11 bases from J, the junction contained 10 bases not matched to a gene. The CDR3 length is 14 residues. CDR3 sequence (DNA): TGTGCCAGCAGCTTGGGACAGCGCTTGACACCCCTCCACTTT. It yields the protein CASSLGQRLTPLHF.

The chain employs TRBV4-2 and TRBJ1-2; D is unclear. In germline, CDR1 is LGHNA, CDR2 YNFKEQ. Deletions cut 4 bases from V and 8 bases from J, with 14 bases between. The length of the CDR3 is 13 residues. The CDR3: CASSPQQNRGYTF. CDR3 coding DNA: TGTGCCAGCAGCCCACAACAAAATAGGGGCTACACCTTC.

As to this clonotype: One junction end does not reproduce the germline sequence, and a read error may be involved. The V call is TRBV6-2 or TRBV6-3, the J call TRBJ2-5, with 8 bases that match TRBD2. The J call is uncertain, as TRBJ2-7 better fits the DNA end. The CDR3 has 14 amino acids. Germline CDR1 is MNHEY and CDR2 is SVGEGT. The CDR3 region is CASSDSGGRGEQYF. CDR3 nucleotide sequence: TGTGCCAGCAGTGACTCGGGGGGGAGAGGCGAGCAGTACTTC.

The chain joins TRBV7-2 to TRBJ2-7, with 12 bases that match TRBD1. This CDR3 contains 15 residues. After removal of 3 bases from V and 5 bases from J, the junction contained 5 bases not matched to a gene. The germline V gene encodes CDR1 SGHTA and CDR2 FQGNSA. Written as DNA, the CDR3 is TGTGCCAGCAGCTTGGGGGGACAGGGGGCCGACGAGCAGTACTTC. The encoded protein is CASSLGGQGADEQYF.

V and J are TRBV20-1 and TRBJ2-7, with D perhaps assigned TRBD1 or TRBD2 (5 bases each). Near its end, the DNA agrees better with TRBJ2-5, so the J call may be wrong. CDR1 is DFQATT and CDR2 is SNEGSKA in the germline V gene (reference sequence). This CDR3 spans 12 amino acids. CDR3 amino acids: CSASRGDETQYF. CDR3 coding DNA: TGCAGTGCTAGTCGAGGGGATGAGACCCAGTACTTC.

This clonotype showed up just a few times. The chain uses TRBV12-3 or TRBV12-4 and TRBJ2-5, with 15 bases aligning to TRBD2. The CDR3 has 16 residues. With V trimmed by 6 bases and J by 6 bases, 8 bases remained unmatched. The CDR3 DNA sequence: TGTGCCAGCAGCCTACGGGGGACTAGCGGGGGGCAGACCCAGTACTTC. Protein sequence: CASSLRGTSGGQTQYF.

The chain is built from TRBV25-1 and TRBJ2-1; either TRBD1 or TRBD2 may supply D (7 bases each). The germline V gene encodes CDR1 MGHDK and CDR2 SYGVNS. This CDR3 has 17 residues. Trimming removed 4 bases from V and 5 bases from J, with 21 bases in between. For the CDR3, the DNA is TGTGCCAGCAGTGGCGTACAGGGGAGGGCCGTTGACAATGAGCAGTTCTTC. Translating it yields CASSGVQGRAVDNEQFF.

This clonotype appeared a few times. The chain carries TRBV5-1 and TRBJ2-1; the match to TRBD1 covers 9 bases. This CDR3 is built from 14 residues. Germline trimming cut 3 bases from V and 8 bases from J; bases unmatched to any gene: 6. Germline CDR1 reads SGHRS; CDR2 reads YFSETQ. In DNA, the CDR3 is TGCGCCAGCAGCTACGGGGACAGGGCCGATGAGCAGTTCTTC. Its protein is CASSYGDRADEQFF.

V is TRBV21-1 and J is TRBJ2-4; no check of the table's D call, TRBD2, against the DNA was made. TRBV21-1 is given as a pseudogene. The CDR3 runs 14 residues. CDR3 coding DNA: TGTGCCAGCAGCAAAGGGGCCTCGGGCCTTCGAGAGTACTTC. Translated, it gives CASSKGASGLREYF.

The V gene is TRBV29-1, the J gene TRBJ1-1, with D hard to call. CDR1 is SQVTM, CDR2 ANQGSEA, per germline. The CDR3 totals 13 residues. Between the trimmed V and J ends, which lost 4 bases and 0 bases, there was a span of 9 bases. CDR3 residues: CSVAGGMNTEAFF. CDR3 nucleotides: TGCAGCGTTGCAGGAGGGATGAACACTGAAGCTTTCTTT.

The table lists this clonotype with a few counts. The chain links TRBV20-1 to TRBJ2-4; possible D gene TRBD1, 5 bases. Trimming stripped 1 base from V and 5 bases from J, with 12 bases between. This CDR3 spans 14 amino acids. Germline values: CDR1 DFQATT, CDR2 SNEGSKA (reference sequence). For the CDR3, the DNA is TGCAGTGCTAGAGTTCCTGGCAGGGAAAACATTCAGTACTTC. This translates into CSARVPGRENIQYF.

This clonotype was seen once. V gene TRBV5-8 combines with J gene TRBJ2-1; the match to TRBD2 covers 9 bases. The DNA end is more similar to TRBJ2-7, so the J call may be wrong. This CDR3 comprises 15 residues. From germline, CDR1 is SGHTS and CDR2 YDEGEE. The CDR3 loop is CASYTGTSSYNEQYF. The CDR3 DNA reads TGTGCCAGTTACACCGGGACTAGCTCCTACAATGAGCAGTACTTC.

The chain combines TRBV6-6 with TRBJ2-3; D remains unclear. Trimming pared 2 bases from V and 3 bases from J, leaving 9 bases between. Germline values: CDR1 MNHNY, CDR2 SVGAGI (reference sequence). This CDR3 is built from 14 residues. The CDR3 sequence: CASSYRTGTDTQYF. DNA for the CDR3: TGTGCCAGCAGTTACCGTACCGGGACAGATACGCAGTATTTT.

This chain joins TRBV28 and TRBJ1-5; no reliable D call. The germline V and J ends were trimmed by 7 bases and 5 bases, with 21 bases remaining between them. CDR1 and CDR2 from the germline V gene are MDHEN and SYDVKM. CDR3 length: 16 residues. The CDR3: CASIITSGMKHQPQHF. The CDR3 DNA reads TGTGCCAGCATCATCACGTCCGGGATGAAACATCAGCCCCAGCATTTT.

The chain carries TRBV9 and TRBJ2-7; 7 positions agree with TRBD1. TRBJ2-5 matches the DNA end more closely, so the J call is doubtful. Germline V lookup: CDR1 SGDLS, CDR2 YYNGEE. The CDR3 totals 15 residues. CDR3 in amino acids: CASSAQGQRGETQYF. CDR3 in DNA: TGTGCCAGCAGCGCTCAGGGACAGAGGGGAGAGACCCAGTACTTC.

The sample holds a few counts of this clonotype. The chain has TRBV7-2 and TRBJ2-7; 11 nucleotides match TRBD2. This CDR3 contains 14 residues. After removal of 8 bases from V and 7 bases from J, the junction contained 10 bases not matched to a gene. Germline CDR1 reads SGHTA; CDR2 reads FQGNSA. The CDR3 sequence is CASGPIAGGGEQYF. CDR3 nucleotides: TGTGCCAGCGGACCTATAGCGGGAGGGGGAGAGCAGTACTTC.